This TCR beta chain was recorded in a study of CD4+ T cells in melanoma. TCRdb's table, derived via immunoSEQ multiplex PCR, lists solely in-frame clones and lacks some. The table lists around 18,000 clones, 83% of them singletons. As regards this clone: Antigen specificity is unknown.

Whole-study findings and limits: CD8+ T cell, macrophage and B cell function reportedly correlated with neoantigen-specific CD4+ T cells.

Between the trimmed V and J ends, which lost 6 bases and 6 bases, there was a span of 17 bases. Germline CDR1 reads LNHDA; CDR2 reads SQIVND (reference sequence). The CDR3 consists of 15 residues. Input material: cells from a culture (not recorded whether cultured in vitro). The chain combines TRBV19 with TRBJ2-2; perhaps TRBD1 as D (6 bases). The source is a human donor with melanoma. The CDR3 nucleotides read TGTGCCAGTAGAACACCGGGACACATCGCCGGGGAGCTGTTTTTT. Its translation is CASRTPGHIAGELFF.